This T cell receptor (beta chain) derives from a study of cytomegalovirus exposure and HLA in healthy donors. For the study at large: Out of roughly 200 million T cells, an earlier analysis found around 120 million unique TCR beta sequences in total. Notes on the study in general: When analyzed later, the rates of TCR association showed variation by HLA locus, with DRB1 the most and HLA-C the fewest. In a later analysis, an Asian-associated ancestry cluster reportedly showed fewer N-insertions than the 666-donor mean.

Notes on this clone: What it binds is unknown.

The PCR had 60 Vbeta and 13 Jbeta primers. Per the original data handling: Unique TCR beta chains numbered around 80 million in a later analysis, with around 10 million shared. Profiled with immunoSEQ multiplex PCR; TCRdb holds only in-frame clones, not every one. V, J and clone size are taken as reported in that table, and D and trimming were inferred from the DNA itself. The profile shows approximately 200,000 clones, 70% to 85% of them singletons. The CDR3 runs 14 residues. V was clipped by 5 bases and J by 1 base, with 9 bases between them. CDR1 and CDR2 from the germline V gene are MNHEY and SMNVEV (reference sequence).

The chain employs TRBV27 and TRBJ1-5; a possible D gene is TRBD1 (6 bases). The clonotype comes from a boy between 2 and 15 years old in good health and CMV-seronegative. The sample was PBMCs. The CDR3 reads CASSPGTSNQPQHF. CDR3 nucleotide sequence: TGTGCCAGCAGTCCTGGGACAAGCAATCAGCCCCAGCATTTT.